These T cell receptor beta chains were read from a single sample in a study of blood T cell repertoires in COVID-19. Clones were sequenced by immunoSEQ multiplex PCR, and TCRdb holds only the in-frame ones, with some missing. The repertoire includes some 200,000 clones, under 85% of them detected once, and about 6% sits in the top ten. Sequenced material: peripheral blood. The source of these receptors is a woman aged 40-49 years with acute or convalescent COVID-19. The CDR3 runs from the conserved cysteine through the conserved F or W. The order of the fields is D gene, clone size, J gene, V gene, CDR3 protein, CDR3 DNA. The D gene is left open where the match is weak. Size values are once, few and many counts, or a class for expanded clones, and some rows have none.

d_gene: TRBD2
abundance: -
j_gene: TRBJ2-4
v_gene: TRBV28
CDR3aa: CASTSGTSGGMWAKNIQYF
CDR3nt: TGTGCCAGCACCTCCGGGACTAGCGGGGGGATGTGGGCCAAAAACATTCAGTACTTC

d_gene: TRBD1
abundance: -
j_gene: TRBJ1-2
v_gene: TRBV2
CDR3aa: CASSRRQGVDYGYTF
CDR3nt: TGTGCCAGCAGTCGCCGACAGGGGGTCGACTATGGCTACACCTTC

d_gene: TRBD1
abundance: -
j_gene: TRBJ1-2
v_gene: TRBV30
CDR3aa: CAWSKGQGHSYGYTF
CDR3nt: TGTGCCTGGAGTAAGGGACAGGGACATTCCTATGGCTACACCTTC

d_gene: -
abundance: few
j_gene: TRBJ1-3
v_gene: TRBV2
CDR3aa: CASSEGGHSGNTIYF
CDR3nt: TGTGCCAGCAGTGAAGGAGGCCACTCTGGAAACACCATATATTTT

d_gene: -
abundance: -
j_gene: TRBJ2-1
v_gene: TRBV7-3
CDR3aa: CASSLTENEQFF
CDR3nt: TGTGCCAGCAGCTTAACGGAGAATGAGCAGTTCTTC

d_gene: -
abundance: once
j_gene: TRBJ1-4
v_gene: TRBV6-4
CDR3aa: CASRTGTTNEKLFF
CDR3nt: TGTGCCAGCAGAACGGGGACAACTAATGAAAAACTGTTTTTT

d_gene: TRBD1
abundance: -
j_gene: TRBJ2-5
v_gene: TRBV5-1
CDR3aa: CASSSLGQGAAETQYF
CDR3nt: TGCGCCAGCAGCTCCCTAGGACAGGGGGCTGCAGAGACCCAGTACTTC

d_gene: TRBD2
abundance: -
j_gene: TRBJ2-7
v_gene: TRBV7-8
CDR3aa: CASSTWGGISYEQYF
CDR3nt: TGTGCCAGCAGCACCTGGGGGGGGATATCCTACGAGCAGTACTTC

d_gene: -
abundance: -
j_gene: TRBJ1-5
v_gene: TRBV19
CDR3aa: CASSIIGGRSQHF
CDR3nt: TGTGCCAGTAGTATAATCGGGGGACGGTCCCAGCATTTT

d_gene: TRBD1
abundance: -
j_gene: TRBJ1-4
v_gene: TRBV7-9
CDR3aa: CASSPGQVGEKLFF
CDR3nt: TGTGCCAGCAGCCCCGGACAGGTCGGGGAAAAACTGTTTTTT

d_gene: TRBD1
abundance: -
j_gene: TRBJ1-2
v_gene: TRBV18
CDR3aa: CASSPASGGGYGYTF
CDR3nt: TGTGCCAGCTCACCAGCGTCAGGGGGTGGTTATGGCTACACCTTC

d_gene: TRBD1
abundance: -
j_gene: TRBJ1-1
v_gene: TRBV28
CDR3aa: CASSLGQGKAMNTEAFF
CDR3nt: TGTGCCAGCAGTTTGGGACAGGGGAAGGCCATGAACACTGAAGCTTTCTTT

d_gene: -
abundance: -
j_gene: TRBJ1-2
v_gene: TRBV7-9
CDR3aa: CASSVNYGYTF
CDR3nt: TGTGCCAGCAGCGTAAACTATGGCTACACCTTC

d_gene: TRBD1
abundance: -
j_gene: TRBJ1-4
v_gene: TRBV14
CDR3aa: CASSRHNRGRGEKLFF
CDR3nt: TGTGCCAGCAGCCGACACAACAGGGGGCGCGGGGAAAAACTGTTTTTT

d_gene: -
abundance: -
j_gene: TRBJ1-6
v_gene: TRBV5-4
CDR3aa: CASRTDKNSPLHF
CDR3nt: TGTGCCAGCAGGACGGACAAGAATTCACCCCTCCACTTT

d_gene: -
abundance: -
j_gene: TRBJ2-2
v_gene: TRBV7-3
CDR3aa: CASSLRQGNTGELFF
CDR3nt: TGTGCCAGCAGCTTAAGGCAGGGGAACACCGGGGAGCTGTTTTTT

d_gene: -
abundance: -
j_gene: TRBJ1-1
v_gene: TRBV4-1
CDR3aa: CASEGGNTEAFF
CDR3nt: TGCGCCAGCGAGGGAGGGAACACTGAAGCTTTCTTT

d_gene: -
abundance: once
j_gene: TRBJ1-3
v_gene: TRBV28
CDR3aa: CASSLGGDYSGNTIYF
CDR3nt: TGTGCCAGCAGTTTGGGAGGGGATTACTCTGGAAACACCATATATTTT

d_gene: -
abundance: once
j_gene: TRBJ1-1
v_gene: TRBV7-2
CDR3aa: CASSFGRENTEAFF
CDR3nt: TGTGCCAGCAGCTTTGGCAGGGAGAACACTGAAGCTTTCTTT

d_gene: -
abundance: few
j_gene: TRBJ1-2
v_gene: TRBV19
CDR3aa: CASKDIGPIYGYTF
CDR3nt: TGTGCCAGTAAGGACATTGGCCCCATCTATGGCTACACCTTC

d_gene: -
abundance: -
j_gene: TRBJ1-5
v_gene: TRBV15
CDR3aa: CATSRGGVNQPQHF
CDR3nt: TGTGCCACCAGCAGAGGGGGAGTCAATCAGCCCCAGCATTTT

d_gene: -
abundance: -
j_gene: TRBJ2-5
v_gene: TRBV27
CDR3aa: CASSSLSGWGGETQYF
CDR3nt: TGTGCCAGCAGTTCGCTCTCAGGGTGGGGAGGAGAGACCCAGTACTTC

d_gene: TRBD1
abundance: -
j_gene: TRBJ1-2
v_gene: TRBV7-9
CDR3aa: CASSTDREHGYTF
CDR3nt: TGTGCCAGCAGCACAGACAGGGAGCACGGCTACACCTTC

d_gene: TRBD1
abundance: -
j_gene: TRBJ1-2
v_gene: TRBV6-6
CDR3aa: CASTLPTGGEKNGYTF
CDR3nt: TGTGCCAGCACGCTACCGACAGGGGGCGAGAAAAATGGCTACACCTTC

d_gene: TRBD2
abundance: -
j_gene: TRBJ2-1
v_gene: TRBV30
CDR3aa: CAWSIGLAVWYNEQFF
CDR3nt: TGTGCCTGGAGTATAGGACTAGCGGTTTGGTACAATGAGCAGTTCTTC

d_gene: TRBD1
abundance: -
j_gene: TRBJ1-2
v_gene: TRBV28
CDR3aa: CASMQGAEGGYTF
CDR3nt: TGTGCCAGCATGCAGGGGGCAGAAGGTGGCTACACCTTC

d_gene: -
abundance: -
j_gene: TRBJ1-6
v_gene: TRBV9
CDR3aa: CASSVAGGAAYNSPLHF
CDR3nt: TGTGCCAGCAGCGTAGCTGGGGGGGCCGCCTATAATTCACCCCTCCACTTT

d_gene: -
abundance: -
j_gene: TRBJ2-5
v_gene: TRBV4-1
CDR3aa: CASSQPGGQETQYF
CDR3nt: TGCGCCAGCAGCCAGCCCGGGGGACAAGAGACCCAGTACTTC

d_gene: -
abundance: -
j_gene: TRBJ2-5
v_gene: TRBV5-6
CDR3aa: CASSRQVNQETQYF
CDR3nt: TGTGCCAGCAGCCGCCAGGTTAACCAAGAGACCCAGTACTTC

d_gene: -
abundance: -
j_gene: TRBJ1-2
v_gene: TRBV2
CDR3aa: CASSERSGNYGYTF
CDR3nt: TGTGCCAGCAGTGAAAGATCAGGGAACTATGGCTACACCTTC

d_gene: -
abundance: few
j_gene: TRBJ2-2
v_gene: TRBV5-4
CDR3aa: CASSFTLGSTGELFF
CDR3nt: TGTGCCAGCAGCTTTACACTAGGGAGCACCGGGGAGCTGTTTTTT

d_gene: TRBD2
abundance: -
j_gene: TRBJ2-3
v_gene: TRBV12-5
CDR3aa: CASGSWGGDTQYF
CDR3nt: TGTGCTAGTGGTTCTTGGGGGGGAGATACGCAGTATTTT

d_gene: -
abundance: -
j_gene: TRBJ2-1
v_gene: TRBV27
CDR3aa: CASSLSLGVGYNEQFF
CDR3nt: TGTGCCAGCAGTTTATCTTTAGGAGTCGGCTACAATGAGCAGTTCTTC

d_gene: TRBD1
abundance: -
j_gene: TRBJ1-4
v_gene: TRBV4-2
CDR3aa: CASSQALFTGGPNEKLFF
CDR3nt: TGTGCCAGCAGCCAAGCCCTCTTTACAGGGGGTCCTAATGAAAAACTGTTTTTT

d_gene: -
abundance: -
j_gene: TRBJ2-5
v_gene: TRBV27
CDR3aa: CASSLSGAQETQYF
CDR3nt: TGTGCCAGCAGTTTATCTGGGGCCCAAGAGACCCAGTACTTC

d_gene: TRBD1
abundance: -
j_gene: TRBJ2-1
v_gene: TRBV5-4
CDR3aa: CASSPLTGDPQFF
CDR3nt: TGTGCCAGCAGCCCATTGACAGGGGACCCACAGTTCTTC

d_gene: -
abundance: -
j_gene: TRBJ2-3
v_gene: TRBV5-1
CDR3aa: CASSDVLGDTQYF
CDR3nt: TGCGCCAGCAGCGACGTACTAGGAGATACGCAGTATTTT

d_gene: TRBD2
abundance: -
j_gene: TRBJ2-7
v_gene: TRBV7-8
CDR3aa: CASSRAGASGSYEQYF
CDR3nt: TGTGCCAGCAGCCGAGCCGGGGCTAGCGGCTCCTACGAGCAGTACTTC

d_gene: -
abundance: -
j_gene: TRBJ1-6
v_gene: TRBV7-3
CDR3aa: CASSLIGQGQSPLHF
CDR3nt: TGTGCCAGCAGCTTAATAGGCCAGGGTCAATCACCCCTCCACTTT

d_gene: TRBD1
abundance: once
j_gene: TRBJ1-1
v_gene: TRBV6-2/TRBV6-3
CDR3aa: CASSYPQGASTEAFF
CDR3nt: TGTGCCAGCAGTTACCCACAGGGGGCTAGCACTGAAGCTTTCTTT

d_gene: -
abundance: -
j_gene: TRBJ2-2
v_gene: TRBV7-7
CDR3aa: CASSKTTGNTGELFF
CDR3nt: TGTGCTAGCAGCAAAACAACAGGAAACACCGGGGAGCTGTTTTTT

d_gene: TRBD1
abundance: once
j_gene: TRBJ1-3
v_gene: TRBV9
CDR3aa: CASSSQAGTGFTIYF
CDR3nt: TGTGCCAGCAGCTCCCAAGCCGGGACAGGGTTTACCATATATTTT

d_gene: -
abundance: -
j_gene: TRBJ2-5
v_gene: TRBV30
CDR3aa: CAFSEQLETQYF
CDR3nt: TGTGCCTTTTCGGAGCAGTTGGAGACCCAGTACTTC

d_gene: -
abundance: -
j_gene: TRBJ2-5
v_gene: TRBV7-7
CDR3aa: CASNNTPGAELQETQYF
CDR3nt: TGTGCCAGCAACAACACGCCTGGGGCAGAACTCCAAGAGACCCAGTACTTC